The clone carrying this T cell receptor beta chain was observed many times. As yet, its antigen is unknown. A junction end diverges from the germline sequence, so it may reflect a read error. For the second PCR, which ran for roughly 6 to 12 cycles, a sample-barcoded 5' primer and a J-beta primer mix were used. Using its own MiXCR run on the 5' RACE reads, TCRdb lists one record per CDR3 protein. The table shows 780,000 or so distinct CDR3 sequences, with approximately 53% occurring only once. This sample stems from a study of blood T cells in healthy people across ages. General study findings and limits: Expanded clonotype shifts may have been confounded, as the donors had an unknown CMV status. Diversity figures based on one million T cells were deemed too low. Relative to aged donors, long-lived donors carried more naive CD4+ cells and displayed higher diversity.

This CDR3 spans 14 amino acids. CDR1 and CDR2 (germline): SGHRS, YFSETQ. Total RNA, at least 5.5 micrograms per sample, came from PBMCs. This chain links TRBV5-1 with TRBJ2-3; 7 nucleotides agree with TRBD1. This TCR came from a man between 40 and 49 years old in good health. The sequencing input was blood. As DNA, the CDR3 is TGTGCCAGCAGCCCCACAGGGGGCACAGATACGCAGTATTTT. Amino acid sequence: CASSPTGGTDTQYF.